This T cell receptor (beta chain) was recorded in a study of blood T cell repertoires in COVID-19. Study details: Some COVID-19 samples were acute and others convalescent; all came from the United States, Italy and Spain. PBMCs, B-cell-depleted T cells, or T cells were the source of the cDNA or gDNA that made up the material.

This clone was recorded once. Per the authors' pipeline: Reference gene primer amplification gave estimated nucleated cell counts. Here immunoSEQ multiplex PCR was the method, and the copy in TCRdb shows in-frame clones only, minus some. V and J calls and clone size are given by that table; D and trimming were obtained from the DNA. Of 400,000 to 550,000 clones listed, approximately 90% are singletons. The ends lost 6 bases at V and 8 bases at J; junction bases unmatched: 10. This CDR3 is built from 14 residues. From germline, CDR1 is MNHEY and CDR2 SMNVEV (reference sequence). Sample: PBMCs or T cells enriched from blood (not recorded which). This TCR was recovered from a young woman with acute COVID-19. The chain couples TRBV27 to TRBJ1-2; 9 nucleotides match TRBD1. The CDR3 DNA is TGTGCCAGCAGCTCTGGGGGACAGGGTAGCGGCTACACCTTC. Protein product: CASSSGGQGSGYTF.